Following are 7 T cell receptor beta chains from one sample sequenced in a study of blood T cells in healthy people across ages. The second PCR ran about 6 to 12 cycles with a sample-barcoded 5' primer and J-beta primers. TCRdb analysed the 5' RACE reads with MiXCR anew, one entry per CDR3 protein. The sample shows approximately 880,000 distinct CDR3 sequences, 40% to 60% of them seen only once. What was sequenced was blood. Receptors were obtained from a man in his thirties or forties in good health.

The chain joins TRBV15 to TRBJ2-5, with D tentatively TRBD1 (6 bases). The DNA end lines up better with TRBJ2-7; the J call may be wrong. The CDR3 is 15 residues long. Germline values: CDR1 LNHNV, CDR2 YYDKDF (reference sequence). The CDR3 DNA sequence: TGTGCCACCGGAGCGCCGGGGCAGGGGTCCTACGAGCAGTACTTC. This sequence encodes CATGAPGQGSYEQYF.

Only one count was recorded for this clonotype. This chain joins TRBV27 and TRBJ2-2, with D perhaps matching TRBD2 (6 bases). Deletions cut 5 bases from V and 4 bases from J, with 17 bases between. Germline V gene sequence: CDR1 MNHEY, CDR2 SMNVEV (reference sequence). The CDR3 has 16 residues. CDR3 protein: CASSTGRGLSTGELFF. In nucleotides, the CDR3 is TGTGCCAGCAGTACCGGGCGGGGTTTAAGCACCGGGGAGCTGTTTTTT.

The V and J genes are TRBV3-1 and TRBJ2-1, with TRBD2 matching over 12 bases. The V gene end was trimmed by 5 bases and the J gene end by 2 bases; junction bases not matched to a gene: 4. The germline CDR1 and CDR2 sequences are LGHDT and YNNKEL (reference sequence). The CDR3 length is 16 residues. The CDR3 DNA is TGTGCCAGCAGCACCCGGACTAGCGGGACCTACAATGAGCAGTTCTTC. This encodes CASSTRTSGTYNEQFF.

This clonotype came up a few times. The CDR3 loop reads CSVEDLSYEQYF. The CDR3 bases are TGCAGCGTTGAAGACCTCTCCTACGAGCAGTACTTC. The rearrangement uses TRBV29-1 and TRBJ2-7; D gene unclear. Germline V CDR1 and CDR2: SQVTM, ANQGSEA. V dropped 0 bases and J dropped 0 bases, with 3 bases sitting between them. The CDR3 covers 12 residues.

The CDR3 region has the DNA TGCAGTGCTAGAATACTAGCGGGGGACGCGAGGGAGCAGTTCTTC. This codes for CSARILAGDAREQFF. V usage is TRBV20-1 and J usage is TRBJ2-1; 11 nucleotides line up with TRBD2. J lost 10 bases, V lost 2 bases, and 10 bases had no gene match. Germline CDR1 is DFQATT and CDR2 is SNEGSKA (reference sequence). This CDR3 has 15 residues.

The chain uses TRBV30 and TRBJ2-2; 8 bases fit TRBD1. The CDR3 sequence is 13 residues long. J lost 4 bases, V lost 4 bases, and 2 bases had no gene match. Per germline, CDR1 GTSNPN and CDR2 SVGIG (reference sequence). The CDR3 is CAWMDRATGELFF. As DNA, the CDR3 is TGTGCCTGGATGGACAGGGCCACCGGGGAGCTGTTTTTT. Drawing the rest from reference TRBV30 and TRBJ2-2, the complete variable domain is SQTIHQWPATLVQPVGSPLSLECTVEGTSNPNLYWYRQAAGRGLQLLFYSVGIGQISSEVPQNLSASRPQDRQFILSSKKLLLSDSGFYLCAWMDRATGELFFGEGSRLTVL.

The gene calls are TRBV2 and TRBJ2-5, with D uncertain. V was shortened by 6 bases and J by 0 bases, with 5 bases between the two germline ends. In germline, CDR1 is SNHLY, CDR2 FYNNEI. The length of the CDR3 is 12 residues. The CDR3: CASRLYQETQYF. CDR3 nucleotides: TGTGCCAGCAGGCTGTACCAAGAGACCCAGTACTTC.